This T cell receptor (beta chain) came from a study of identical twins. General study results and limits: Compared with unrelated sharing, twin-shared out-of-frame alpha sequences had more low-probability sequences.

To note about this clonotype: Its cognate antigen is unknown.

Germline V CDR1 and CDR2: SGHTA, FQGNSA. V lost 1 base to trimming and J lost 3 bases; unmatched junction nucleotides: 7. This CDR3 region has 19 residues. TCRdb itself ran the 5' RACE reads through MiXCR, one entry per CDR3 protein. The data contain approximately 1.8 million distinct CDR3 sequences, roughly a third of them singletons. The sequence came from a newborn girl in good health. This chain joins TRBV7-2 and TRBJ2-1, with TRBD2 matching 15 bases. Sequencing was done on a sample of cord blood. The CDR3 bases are TGTGCCAGCAGCTTAGGGACTAGCGGGAGGGGGTATTTCTACAATGAGCAGTTCTTC. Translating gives CASSLGTSGRGYFYNEQFF.